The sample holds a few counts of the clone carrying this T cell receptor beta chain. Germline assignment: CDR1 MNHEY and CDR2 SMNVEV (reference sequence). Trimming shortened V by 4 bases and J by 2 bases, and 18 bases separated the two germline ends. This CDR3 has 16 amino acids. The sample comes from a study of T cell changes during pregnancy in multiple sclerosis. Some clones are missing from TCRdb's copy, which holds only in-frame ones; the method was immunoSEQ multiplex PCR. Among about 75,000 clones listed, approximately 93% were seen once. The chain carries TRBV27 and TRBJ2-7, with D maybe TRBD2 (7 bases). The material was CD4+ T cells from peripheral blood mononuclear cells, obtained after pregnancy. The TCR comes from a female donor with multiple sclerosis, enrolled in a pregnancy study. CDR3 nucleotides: TGTGCCAGCAGTTCATCCTACGGGGGGCCGACCTACGAGCAGTACTTC. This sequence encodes CASSSSYGGPTYEQYF.